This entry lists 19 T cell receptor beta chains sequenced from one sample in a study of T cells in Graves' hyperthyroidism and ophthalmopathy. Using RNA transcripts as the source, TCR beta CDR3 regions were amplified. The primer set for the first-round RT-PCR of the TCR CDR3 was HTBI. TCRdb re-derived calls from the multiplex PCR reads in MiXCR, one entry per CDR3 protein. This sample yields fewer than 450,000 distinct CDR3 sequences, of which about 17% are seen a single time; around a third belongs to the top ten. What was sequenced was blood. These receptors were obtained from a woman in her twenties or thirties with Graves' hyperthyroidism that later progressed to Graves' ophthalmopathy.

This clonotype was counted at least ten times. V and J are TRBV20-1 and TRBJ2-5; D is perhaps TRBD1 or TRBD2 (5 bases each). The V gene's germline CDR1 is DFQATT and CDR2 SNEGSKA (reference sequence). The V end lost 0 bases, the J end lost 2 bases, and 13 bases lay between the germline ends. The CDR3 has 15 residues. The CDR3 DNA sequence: TGCAGTGCTAGAGATGTCGAGGGGATACAAGAGACCCAGTACTTC. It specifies CSARDVEGIQETQYF.

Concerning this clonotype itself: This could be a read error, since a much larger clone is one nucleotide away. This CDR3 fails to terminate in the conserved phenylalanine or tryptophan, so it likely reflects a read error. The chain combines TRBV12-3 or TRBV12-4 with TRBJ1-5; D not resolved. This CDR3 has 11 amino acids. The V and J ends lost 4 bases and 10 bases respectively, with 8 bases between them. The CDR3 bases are TGTGCCAGCAGTTATGGTGGACCCCAGCATCTT. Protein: CASSYGGPQHL.

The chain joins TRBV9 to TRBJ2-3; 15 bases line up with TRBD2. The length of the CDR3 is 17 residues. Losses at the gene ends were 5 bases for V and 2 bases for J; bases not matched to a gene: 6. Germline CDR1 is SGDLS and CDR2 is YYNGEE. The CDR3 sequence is CASRGTSGGTDTDTQYF. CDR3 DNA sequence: TGTGCCAGCAGGGGGACTAGCGGGGGGACAGACACAGATACGCAGTATTTT.

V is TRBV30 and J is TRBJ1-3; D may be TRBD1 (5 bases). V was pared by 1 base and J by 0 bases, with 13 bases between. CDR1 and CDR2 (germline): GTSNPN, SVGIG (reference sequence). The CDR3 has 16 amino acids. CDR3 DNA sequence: TGTGCCTGGAGTGGGGGCAACGCAAACTCTGGAAACACCATATATTTT. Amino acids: CAWSGGNANSGNTIYF.

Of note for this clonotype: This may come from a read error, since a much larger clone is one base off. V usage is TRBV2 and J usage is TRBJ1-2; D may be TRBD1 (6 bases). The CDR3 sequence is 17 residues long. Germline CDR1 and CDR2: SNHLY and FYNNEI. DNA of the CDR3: TGTGCCAGCAGGACCCTTGAAGGAGGAGGGGGACTTTATGGCTACGCCTTC. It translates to CASRTLEGGGGLYGYAF. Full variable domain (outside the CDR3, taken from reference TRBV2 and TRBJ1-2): EPEVTQTPSHQVTQMGQEVILRCVPISNHLYFYWYRQILGQKVEFLVSFYNNEISEKSEIFDDQFSVERPDGSNFTLKIRSTKLEDSAMYFCASRTLEGGGGLYGYAFGSGTRLTVV.

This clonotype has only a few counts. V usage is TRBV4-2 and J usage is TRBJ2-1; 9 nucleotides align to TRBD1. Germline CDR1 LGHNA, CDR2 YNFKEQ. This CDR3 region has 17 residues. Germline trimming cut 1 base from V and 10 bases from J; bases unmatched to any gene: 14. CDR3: CASSQVYNRGLYAEQFF. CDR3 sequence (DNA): TGTGCCAGCAGCCAAGTCTATAACAGGGGGCTGTATGCCGAGCAGTTCTTC.

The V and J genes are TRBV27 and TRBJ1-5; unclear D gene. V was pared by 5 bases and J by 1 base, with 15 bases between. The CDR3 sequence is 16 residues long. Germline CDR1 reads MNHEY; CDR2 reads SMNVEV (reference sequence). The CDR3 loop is CASSLLPGRSNQPQHF. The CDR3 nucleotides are TGTGCCAGCAGTCTCCTCCCCGGACGGAGCAATCAGCCCCAGCATTTT.

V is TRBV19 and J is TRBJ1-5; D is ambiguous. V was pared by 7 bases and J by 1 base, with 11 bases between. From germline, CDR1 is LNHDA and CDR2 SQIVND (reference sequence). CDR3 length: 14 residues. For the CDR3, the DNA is TGTGCCAGTACCTTAGGGTTCAGCAATCAGCCCCAGCATTTT. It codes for CASTLGFSNQPQHF. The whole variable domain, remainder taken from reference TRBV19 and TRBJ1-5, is DGGITQSPKYLFRKEGQNVTLSCEQNLNHDAMYWYRQDPGQGLRLIYYSQIVNDFQKGDIAEGYSVSREKKESFPLTVTSAQKNPTAFYLCASTLGFSNQPQHFGDGTRLSIL.

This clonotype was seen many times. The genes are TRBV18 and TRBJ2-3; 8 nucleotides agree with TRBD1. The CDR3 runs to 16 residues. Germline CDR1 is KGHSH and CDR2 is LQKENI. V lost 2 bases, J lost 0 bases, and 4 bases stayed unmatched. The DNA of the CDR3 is TGTGCCAGCTCACCAGGGACAGGTGCGAGCACAGATACGCAGTATTTT. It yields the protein CASSPGTGASTDTQYF.

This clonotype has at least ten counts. The CDR3 is CAWSDGGYYGYTF. In DNA form, the CDR3 reads TGTGCCTGGAGTGACGGGGGCTACTATGGCTACACCTTC. The J gene is TRBJ1-2, the V gene TRBV30; D might be TRBD1 (6 bases). The CDR3 extends over 13 amino acids. Germline V CDR1 and CDR2: GTSNPN, SVGIG (reference sequence). Trimming took off 1 base at V and 3 bases at J, with 9 bases between the two ends.

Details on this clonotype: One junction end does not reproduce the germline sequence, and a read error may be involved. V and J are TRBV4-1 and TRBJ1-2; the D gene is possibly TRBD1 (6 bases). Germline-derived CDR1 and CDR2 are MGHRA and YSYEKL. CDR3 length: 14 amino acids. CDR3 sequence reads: CASSFIGQSNGYTF. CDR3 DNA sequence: TGTGCCAGCAGCTTTATCGGACAGTCAAATGGCTACACCTTC.

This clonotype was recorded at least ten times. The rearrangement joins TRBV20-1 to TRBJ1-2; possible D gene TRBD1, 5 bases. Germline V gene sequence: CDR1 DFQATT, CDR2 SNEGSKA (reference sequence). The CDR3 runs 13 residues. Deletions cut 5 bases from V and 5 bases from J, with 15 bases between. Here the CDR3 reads CSARRAGRYGYTF. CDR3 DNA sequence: TGCAGTGCTCGAAGGGCGGGGCGATATGGCTACACCTTC.

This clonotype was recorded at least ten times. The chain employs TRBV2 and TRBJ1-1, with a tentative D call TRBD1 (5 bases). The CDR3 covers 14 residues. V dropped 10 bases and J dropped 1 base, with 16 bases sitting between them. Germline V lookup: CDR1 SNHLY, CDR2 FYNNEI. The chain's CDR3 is CATQNVTENTEAFF. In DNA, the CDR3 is TGTGCCACCCAGAACGTGACAGAGAACACTGAAGCTTTCTTT.

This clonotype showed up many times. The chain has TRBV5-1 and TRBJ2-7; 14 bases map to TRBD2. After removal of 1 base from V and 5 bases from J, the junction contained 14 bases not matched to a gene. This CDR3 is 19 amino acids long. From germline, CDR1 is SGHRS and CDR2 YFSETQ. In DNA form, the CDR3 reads TGCGCCAGCAGCTTGAATTACCCGGGACTAGCGGGAGTACCCCACGAGCAGTACTTC. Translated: CASSLNYPGLAGVPHEQYF.

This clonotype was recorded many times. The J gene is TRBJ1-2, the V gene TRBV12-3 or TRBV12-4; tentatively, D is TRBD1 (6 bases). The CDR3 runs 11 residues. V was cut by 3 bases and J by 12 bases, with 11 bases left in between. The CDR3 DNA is TGTGCCAGCAGTTTGAGTCAGGGGCACACCTTC. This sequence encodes CASSLSQGHTF.

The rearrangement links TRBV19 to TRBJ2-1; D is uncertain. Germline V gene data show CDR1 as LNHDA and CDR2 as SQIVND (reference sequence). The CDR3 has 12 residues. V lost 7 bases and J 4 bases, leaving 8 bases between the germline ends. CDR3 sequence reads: CASTDSYNEQFF. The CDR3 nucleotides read TGTGCCAGTACCGATTCATACAATGAGCAGTTCTTC. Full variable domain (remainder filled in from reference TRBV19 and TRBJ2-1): DGGITQSPKYLFRKEGQNVTLSCEQNLNHDAMYWYRQDPGQGLRLIYYSQIVNDFQKGDIAEGYSVSREKKESFPLTVTSAQKNPTAFYLCASTDSYNEQFFGPGTRLTVL.

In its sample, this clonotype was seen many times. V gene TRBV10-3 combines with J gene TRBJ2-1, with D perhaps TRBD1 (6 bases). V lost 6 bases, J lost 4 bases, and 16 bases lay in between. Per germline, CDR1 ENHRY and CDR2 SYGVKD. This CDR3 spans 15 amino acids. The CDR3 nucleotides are TGTGCCATCAGCCCCATGACAGGAAATTACAATGAGCAGTTCTTC. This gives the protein CAISPMTGNYNEQFF.

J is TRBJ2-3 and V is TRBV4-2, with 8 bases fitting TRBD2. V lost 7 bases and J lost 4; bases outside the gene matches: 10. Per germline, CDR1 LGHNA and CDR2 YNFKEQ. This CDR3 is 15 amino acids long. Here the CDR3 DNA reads TGTGCCAGCACGGAAGCGGGAGTCCCCGCAGATACGCAGTATTTT. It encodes CASTEAGVPADTQYF.

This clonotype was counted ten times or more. For the CDR3, the DNA is TGTGCCACCAGTGATTTGAGGCCCGTGTGGGGGCCTTGCTCTGGAAACACCATATATTTT. It encodes CATSDLRPVWGPCSGNTIYF. The chain has TRBV24-1 and TRBJ1-3, with a possible D match to TRBD1 (6 bases). CDR1 and CDR2 (germline): KGHDR, SFDVKD. Trimming took off 0 bases at V and 0 bases at J, with 20 bases between the two ends. This CDR3 is built from 20 residues.